Described below is a single TCR beta chain sequence and its context. Its target is unknown. This entry belongs to a study of blood T cells in healthy people across ages. Study results and limitations: PBMC samples, being unsorted, prevented any conclusive comparison of naive and antigen-experienced cells.

Combining a sample-barcoded 5' primer with a J-beta primer mix, a second PCR ran for roughly 7 to 11 cycles. TCRdb reanalysed the 5' RACE reads using MiXCR and keeps one entry per CDR3 protein. In the table there are about 2 million distinct CDR3 sequences, about 49% of which are singletons. The CDR3 sequence is 20 residues long. Germline CDR1 is LGHNA and CDR2 is YSLEER. Trimming cost V 0 bases and J 0 bases, with 22 bases left between them. Extraction yielded at least 6 micrograms of total RNA per sample. The source material was blood. This TCR came from a woman aged 35 to 49 in good health. This chain uses TRBV4-3 with TRBJ2-3; possibly TRBD1 or TRBD2 for D (5 bases each). This CDR3 reads CASSQDFREGQITSTDTQYF. CDR3 nucleotide sequence: TGCGCCAGCAGCCAAGATTTTCGAGAGGGGCAGATTACTAGCACAGATACGCAGTATTTT.